What follows is one TCR beta chain and its context. No antigen is known for it. Qualities for individual bases were not recorded, and no much larger clone is one base off. This sample was taken from a study of CD8 T cells in Susac syndrome (dated by TCRdb to the late 2010s). The study in broad terms: The study used repertoire sequencing to test whether antigen drove CD8+ T cell activation and differentiation in Susac syndrome. The study compared CD8+ T cell repertoire clonality among 12 healthy donors, roughly 14 Susac syndrome patients and fewer than 19 multiple sclerosis patients.

CDR1 SEHNR and CDR2 FQNEAQ were looked up in the germline V gene (reference sequence). From its cysteine to its phenylalanine, the CDR3 spans 15 amino acids. Only the CDR3 part of the read is kept: 45 bases, read in frame from the first base. V has 3 bases trimmed and J has 6 bases trimmed; junction bases matching no gene number 5. Findings and caveats that apply to the study as a whole: The study acknowledged that relatively few individuals were included in the TCR sequencing and HLA analysis.

Peripheral blood CD8+ and CD4+ T cells from healthy donors, Susac syndrome patients and multiple sclerosis patients were profiled using high-throughput TCR beta sequencing. The multiple sclerosis controls were treatment-naive patients who had stable or active relapsing-remitting disease and met the revised McDonald criteria. Bulk CD8+ and CD4+ T cells were purified magnetically by negative isolation, whereas CD8+ TEMRA cells were enriched by FACS. Blood was collected in EDTA tubes and processed within 24 hours, with PBMCs isolated through density gradient centrifugation. PBMCs intended for TCR sequencing were cryopreserved in liquid nitrogen and were subsequently thawed in a 37 degrees C water bath. Purity of sorted or isolated CD4+, CD8+ and CD8+ TEMRA cells was at least 90%. RNA was extracted using the RNeasy kit, and about 0.45 to 1 ug of the RNA was reverse transcribed with random hexamers. The immunoSEQ multiplex PCR assay, covering 54 Vbeta and 13 Jbeta segments, was used to amplify TCR beta CDR3 regions. To correct PCR amplification bias, a synthetic template baseline was used for both primer optimization and computational correction. Per the authors' processing: Reads were annotated to V, D and J genes per IMGT and analyzed with immunoSEQ Analyzer, keeping only productive sequences. To calculate clonality, Shannon entropy was normalized by log2 of the number of productive unique sequences and then subtracted from one. Public and private clones were assessed among the 100 most prevalent clones of each patient and control. Susac-specific clones were defined as absent from healthy and MS cohorts, around 970 published viral clones and other ImmuneACCESS disease sequences. TCRdb reworked the public reads: Q25 trimming with fastp, MiXCR clone assembly, productive beta chains retained. Rows are unified per CDR3 protein, each entry keeping the most common DNA and genes. What appears here as the V and J calls and clone size reflects TCRdb's work, not the paper's. This sample is represented by about 300,000 distinct CDR3 sequences; about 89% of them were singletons. The top ten constitute roughly 0.2% of the sample.

The chain couples TRBV7-9 to TRBJ2-1, and TRBD2 aligns with 10 junction nucleotides. This clonotype was obtained from a human donor with multiple sclerosis. Sequencing used CD8+ T cells from PBMCs. The CDR3 protein sequence reads: CASSFVAGGPNEQFF. The bases are TGTGCCAGCAGCTTCGTAGCGGGGGGCCCCAATGAGCAGTTCTTC. The entire variable domain, with the stretches around the CDR3 drawn from the reference TRBV7-9 and TRBJ2-1 proteins, is DTGVSQNPRHKITKRGQNVTFRCDPISEHNRLYWYRQTLGQGPEFLTYFQNEAQLEKSRLLSDRFSAERPKGSFSTLEIQRTEQGDSAMYLCASSFVAGGPNEQFFGPGTRLTVL.